Below, 27 T cell receptor beta chains from the same sample are listed, as sequenced in a study of control samples from healthy donors and cancer patients. The data were produced by immunoSEQ multiplex PCR, yet TCRdb's version contains in-frame clones alone and is incomplete. Here the sample spans tens of thousands of clones, around 80% being singletons. The sample was PBMCs. Receptors were obtained from a woman in her sixties or seventies with lung cancer.

V gene TRBV5-1 combines with J gene TRBJ2-1; D not certain. V was shortened by 0 bases and J by 1 base, with 8 bases between the two germline ends. Germline V gene data show CDR1 as SGHRS and CDR2 as YFSETQ. The CDR3 spans 15 residues. The CDR3 DNA reads as TGCGCCAGCAGCTTGGGTAGCATGTCCTACAATGAGCAGTTCTTC. Translation gives CASSLGSMSYNEQFF. The whole variable domain, remainder taken from reference TRBV5-1 and TRBJ2-1, is KAGVTQTPRYLIKTRGQQVTLSCSPISGHRSVSWYQQTPGQGLQFLFEYFSETQRNKGNFPGRFSGRQFSNSRSEMNVSTLELGDSALYLCASSLGSMSYNEQFFGPGTRLTVL.

This clone has a single count. This chain joins TRBV5-1 and TRBJ1-1; the match to TRBD1 covers 7 bases. The junction had 12 bases not matched to a gene; V was cut back by 5 bases and J by 2 bases. Germline loops: CDR1 SGHRS, CDR2 YFSETQ. The CDR3 consists of 16 residues. The chain's CDR3 is CASSRDSQNTNTEAFF. The CDR3 nucleotides are TGCGCCAGCAGTCGGGACAGCCAAAACACCAACACTGAAGCTTTCTTT.

The gene calls are TRBV29-1 and TRBJ2-3; 7 bases are a match to TRBD2. This CDR3 spans 16 amino acids. Germline V lookup: CDR1 SQVTM, CDR2 ANQGSEA. The ends lost 5 bases at V and 0 bases at J; junction bases unmatched: 11. CDR3 residues: CSVLPRLAVSTDTQYF. The CDR3 nucleotides read TGCAGCGTTCTGCCGAGACTAGCAGTAAGCACAGATACGCAGTATTTT.

The DNA of the CDR3 is TGTGCCAGCAGCCAAGGACTAGCGGGAGTCTCCTACGAGCAGTACTTC. Translation: CASSQGLAGVSYEQYF. The chain joins TRBV3-1 (or the pseudogene TRBV3-2) to TRBJ2-7; TRBD2 matches at 12 bases. CDR1 and CDR2 from the germline V gene are LGHDT and YNNKEL (reference sequence). CDR3 length: 16 residues. V dropped 1 base and J dropped 0; count of bases not matched to a gene: 1.

The chain uses TRBV6-5 and TRBJ1-1; 8 positions agree with TRBD1. The ends lost 4 bases at V and 2 bases at J; junction bases unmatched: 9. Germline V lookup: CDR1 MNHEY, CDR2 SVGAGI. CDR3 length: 16 residues. CDR3 nucleotides: TGTGCCAGCAGTTTCTTCCAGGGGGCGCGCAACACTGAAGCTTTCTTT. It specifies CASSFFQGARNTEAFF.

The chain joins TRBV18 to TRBJ1-6; D call uncertain. The CDR3 is 13 amino acids. CDR1 and CDR2 (germline): KGHSH, LQKENI. Trimming removed 3 bases at V and 7 bases at J, with 7 bases between. CDR3 nucleotides: TGTGCCAGCTCACCGGACCCGAATTCACCCCTCCACTTT. Amino acids: CASSPDPNSPLHF. Together with reference TRBV18 and TRBJ1-6, the CDR3 gives the full variable domain: NAGVMQNPRHLVRRRGQEARLRCSPMKGHSHVYWYRQLPEEGLKFMVYLQKENIIDESGMPKERFSAEFPKEGPSILRIQQVVRGDSAAYFCASSPDPNSPLHFGNGTRLTVT.

This chain joins TRBV18 and TRBJ2-1; 9 bases are a match to TRBD1. Germline values: CDR1 KGHSH, CDR2 LQKENI. The CDR3 is made up of 15 amino acids. With 0 bases clipped from V and 9 bases from J, the junction kept 6 bases outside the gene matches. The CDR3 here is CASSPPTGGVGEQFF. In DNA, the CDR3 is TGTGCCAGCTCACCACCGACAGGGGGAGTGGGTGAGCAGTTCTTC. Filled out from reference TRBV18 and TRBJ2-1, the complete variable domain reads NAGVMQNPRHLVRRRGQEARLRCSPMKGHSHVYWYRQLPEEGLKFMVYLQKENIIDESGMPKERFSAEFPKEGPSILRIQQVVRGDSAAYFCASSPPTGGVGEQFFGPGTRLTVL.

The chain carries TRBV3-1 (or the pseudogene TRBV3-2) and TRBJ1-1; unclear D gene. CDR3 length equals 16 residues. The V gene lost 1 base and the J gene lost 0 bases, with 12 bases spanning the gap. Germline V gene data show CDR1 as LGHDT and CDR2 as YNNKEL (reference sequence). The CDR3 protein is CASSQGTTALNTEAFF. The CDR3 DNA is TGTGCCAGCAGCCAAGGGACCACGGCTCTGAACACTGAAGCTTTCTTT.

The rearrangement joins TRBV5-5 to TRBJ2-3, with D perhaps assigned TRBD1 or TRBD2 (5 bases each). Trimming shortened V by 4 bases and J by 5 bases, and 20 bases separated the two germline ends. This CDR3 region has 16 residues. Germline V gives CDR1 SGHKS, CDR2 YYEKEE (reference sequence). CDR3: CASSGASGTARDTQYF. In DNA form, the CDR3 reads TGTGCCAGCAGCGGGGCCTCCGGGACGGCGAGAGATACGCAGTATTTT.

V and J are TRBV11-2 and TRBJ2-5; 7 bases map to TRBD1. Germline V lookup: CDR1 SGHAT, CDR2 FQNNGV. This CDR3 is 16 amino acids long. V trimming: 5 bases; J trimming: 4 bases; junction bases outside the gene matches: 13. In DNA, the CDR3 is TGTGCCAGCAGCCGAAACCGGGACAGAAAGTCAGAGACCCAGTACTTC. It codes for CASSRNRDRKSETQYF.

This chain joins TRBV3-1 (or the pseudogene TRBV3-2) and TRBJ1-2, with TRBD1 identical over 7 bases. The CDR3 runs 14 residues. J gave up 3 bases and V 1 base, and 2 bases lay outside the gene matches. The V gene's germline CDR1 is LGHDT and CDR2 YNNKEL (reference sequence). In nucleotides, the CDR3 is TGTGCCAGCAGCCAAGGACAGGGTCACTATGGCTACACCTTC. Translation gives CASSQGQGHYGYTF.

V usage is TRBV6-2 or TRBV6-3 and J usage is TRBJ2-7; D tentatively reads TRBD1 or TRBD2 (5 bases each). The germline gives CDR1 MNHEY, CDR2 SVGEGT. The CDR3 is 13 residues long. Trimming took 4 bases from V and 2 from J, leaving 9 bases between them. This chain's CDR3 is CASSWDATYEQYF. CDR3 bases: TGTGCCAGCAGTTGGGACGCTACCTACGAGCAGTACTTC.

The chain couples TRBV7-9 to TRBJ2-7; D not certain. Germline-derived CDR1 and CDR2 are SEHNR and FQNEAQ (reference sequence). The CDR3 is 13 residues long. Deletions cut 5 bases from V and 3 bases from J, with 11 bases between. DNA of the CDR3: TGTGCCAGCAGCCCCCCCCCGGACTACGAGCAGTACTTC. Protein: CASSPPPDYEQYF.

The V and J genes are TRBV30 and TRBJ1-4; D not resolved. The CDR3 has 12 residues. The germline gives CDR1 GTSNPN, CDR2 SVGIG (reference sequence). The germline V and J ends were trimmed by 5 bases and 4 bases, with 8 bases remaining between them. For the CDR3, the DNA is TGTGCCTGGGCGGAGATTAATGAAAAACTGTTTTTT. This codes for CAWAEINEKLFF.

By frequency in the sample, this clone is medium-sized (0.01 to 0.1%). In the same sample, other DNA sequences code for this CDR3. The chain employs TRBV9 and TRBJ2-1, with 7 bases matching TRBD2. This CDR3 contains 15 residues. Trimming at V came to 0 bases and at J to 0 bases, leaving 0 bases not matched to a gene. Germline-derived CDR1 and CDR2 are SGDLS and YYNGEE. CDR3 coding DNA: TGTGCCAGCAGCGTAGGGGGGGGCTCCTACAATGAGCAGTTCTTC. It yields the protein CASSVGGGSYNEQFF.

The gene calls are TRBV7-6 and TRBJ1-5; D uncertain. Trimming cost V 1 base and J 7 bases, with 14 bases left between them. The CDR3 extends over 15 amino acids. Looked up from germline, CDR1 is SGHVS and CDR2 is FNYEAQ. The CDR3 region is CASSLVAGSRQPQHF. CDR3 in DNA: TGTGCCAGCAGCTTAGTGGCAGGATCAAGGCAGCCCCAGCATTTT.

The rearrangement joins TRBV5-4 to TRBJ2-2; D is tentatively TRBD1 or TRBD2 (5 bases each). In germline, CDR1 is SGHNT, CDR2 YYREEE (reference sequence). CDR3 length: 15 amino acids. V was pared by 7 bases and J by 5 bases, with 18 bases between. CDR3 amino acids: CASRGPGTRTGELFF. For the CDR3, the DNA is TGTGCCAGCCGAGGGCCAGGGACGAGGACCGGGGAGCTGTTTTTT.

The chain carries TRBV5-6 and TRBJ2-7; D is ambiguous. V gave up 4 bases and J gave up 0 bases, with 8 bases separating them. The germline gives CDR1 SGHDT, CDR2 YYEEEE. The CDR3 is 13 residues long. In nucleotides, the CDR3 is TGTGCCAGCAGCCCTTTTAGCTCCTACGAGCAGTACTTC. Amino acid sequence: CASSPFSSYEQYF.

The chain is built from TRBV6-2 or TRBV6-3 and TRBJ2-1, with D possibly called TRBD1 or TRBD2 (5 bases each). CDR1 MNHEY and CDR2 SVGEGT come from the germline V gene. The CDR3 runs to 16 residues. V was trimmed by 5 bases and J by 5 bases, leaving 19 bases between them. The CDR3 DNA follows: TGTGCCAGCAGTCCCCGAGTGGGACCCAAAAACAATGAGCAGTTCTTC. Translation: CASSPRVGPKNNEQFF.

V and J are TRBV11-2 and TRBJ2-2; tentative D call: TRBD2 (7 bases). The V gene lost 5 bases and the J gene lost 2 bases, with 12 bases spanning the gap. The germline CDR1 and CDR2 sequences are SGHAT and FQNNGV. There are 15 residues in the CDR3. This chain's CDR3 is CASSRGDINTGELFF. In nucleotides, the CDR3 is TGTGCCAGCAGCCGGGGGGACATTAACACCGGGGAGCTGTTTTTT. The full variable domain, completed using reference TRBV11-2 and TRBJ2-2, is EAGVAQSPRYKIIEKRQSVAFWCNPISGHATLYWYQQILGQGPKLLIQFQNNGVVDDSQLPKDRFSAERLKGVDSTLKIQPAKLEDSAVYLCASSRGDINTGELFFGEGSRLTVL.

The chain links TRBV11-3 to TRBJ2-2; 7 bases align to TRBD1. The ends lost 3 bases at V and 4 bases at J; junction bases unmatched: 5. This CDR3 contains 15 residues. The germline V gene has CDR1 SGHNT and CDR2 YENEEA. This CDR3 is CASSFETGVTGELFF. The CDR3 DNA reads TGTGCCAGCAGCTTTGAAACAGGGGTCACCGGGGAGCTGTTTTTT.

V gene TRBV6-6 combines with J gene TRBJ1-3; D remains ambiguous. The V end lost 7 bases, the J end lost 0 bases, and 13 bases lay between the germline ends. The CDR3 extends over 15 amino acids. CDR1 is MNHNY and CDR2 is SVGAGI in the germline V gene (reference sequence). CDR3 protein: CASTPYSSSGNTIYF. DNA for the CDR3: TGTGCCAGCACCCCTTACAGCTCCTCTGGAAACACCATATATTTT.

The genes are TRBV3-1 (or the pseudogene TRBV3-2) and TRBJ2-7; no clear D gene. The CDR3 consists of 12 residues. Between the trimmed V and J ends, which lost 1 base and 6 bases, there was a span of 7 bases. Germline-derived CDR1 and CDR2 are LGHDT and YNNKEL (reference sequence). CDR3 sequence reads: CASSQVAVEQYF. The DNA of the CDR3 is TGTGCCAGCAGCCAAGTAGCAGTCGAGCAGTACTTC.

The table lists this clone with a count of one. V gene TRBV27 combines with J gene TRBJ1-1, with 7 bases fitting TRBD1. V shed 0 bases, J shed 5 bases, and the junction held 18 bases outside the gene matches. There are 19 residues in the CDR3. Germline CDR1 MNHEY, CDR2 SMNVEV (reference sequence). CDR3 sequence reads: CASSLSGSPHRGPGTEAFF. The CDR3 DNA follows: TGTGCCAGCAGTTTATCGGGTTCCCCACACAGGGGCCCGGGTACTGAAGCTTTCTTT.

The genes are TRBV7-9 and TRBJ2-1; TRBD2 agrees at 7 bases. From germline, CDR1 is SEHNR and CDR2 FQNEAQ (reference sequence). The length of the CDR3 is 14 residues. V shed 5 bases, J shed 9 bases, and the junction held 10 bases outside the gene matches. CDR3 sequence (DNA): TGTGCCAGCAGCCCCTTTGCGGGAGACGGTGAGCAGTTCTTC. Its protein product is CASSPFAGDGEQFF.

This clone has more than one count but fewer than ten. The chain combines TRBV5-5 with TRBJ1-6, with D tentatively TRBD1 (6 bases). This CDR3 region has 17 residues. V was trimmed by 1 base and J by 8 bases, leaving 19 bases between them. CDR1 is SGHKS and CDR2 is YYEKEE in the germline V gene (reference sequence). CDR3 protein: CASSLRMGGLSDSPLHF. CDR3 coding DNA: TGTGCCAGCAGCTTGCGGATGGGGGGCCTATCGGATTCACCCCTCCACTTT.

This rearrangement joins TRBV5-6 to TRBJ2-3; TRBD1 agrees at 7 bases. Germline V lookup: CDR1 SGHDT, CDR2 YYEEEE. The junction had 16 bases not matched to a gene; V was cut back by 4 bases and J by 2 bases. The CDR3 length is 18 residues. The CDR3 sequence is CASSPGGEGWSLTDTQYF. The CDR3 nucleotides read TGTGCCAGCAGCCCAGGGGGTGAAGGGTGGTCACTCACAGATACGCAGTATTTT.